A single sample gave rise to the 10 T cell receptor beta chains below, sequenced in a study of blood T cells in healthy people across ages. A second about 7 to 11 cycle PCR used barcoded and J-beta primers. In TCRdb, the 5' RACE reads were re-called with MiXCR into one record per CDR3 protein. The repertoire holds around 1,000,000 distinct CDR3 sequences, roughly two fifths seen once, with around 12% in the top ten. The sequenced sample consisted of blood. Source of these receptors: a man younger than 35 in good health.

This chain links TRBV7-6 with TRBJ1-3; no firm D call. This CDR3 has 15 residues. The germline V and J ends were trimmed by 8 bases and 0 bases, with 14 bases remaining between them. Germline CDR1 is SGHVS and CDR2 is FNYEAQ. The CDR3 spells CASSSEAGSGNTIYF. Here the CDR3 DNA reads TGTGCCAGCTCCTCGGAGGCCGGCTCTGGAAACACCATATATTTT.

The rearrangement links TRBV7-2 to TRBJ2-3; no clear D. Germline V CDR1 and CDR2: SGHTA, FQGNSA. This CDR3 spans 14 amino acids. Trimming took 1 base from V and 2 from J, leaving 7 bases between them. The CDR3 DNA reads TGTGCCAGCAGCTTAGTTGAGTCCACAGATACGCAGTATTTT. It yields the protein CASSLVESTDTQYF. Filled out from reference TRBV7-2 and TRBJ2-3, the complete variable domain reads GAGVSQSPSNKVTEKGKDVELRCDPISGHTALYWYRQSLGQGLEFLIYFQGNSAPDKSGLPSDRFSAERTGGSVSTLTIQRTQQEDSAVYLCASSLVESTDTQYFGPGTRLTVL.

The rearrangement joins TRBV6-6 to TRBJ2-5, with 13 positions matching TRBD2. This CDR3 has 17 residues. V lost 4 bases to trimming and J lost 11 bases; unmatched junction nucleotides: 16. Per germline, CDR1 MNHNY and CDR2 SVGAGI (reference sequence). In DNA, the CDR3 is TGTGCCAGCAGTTCTGGGACTAGCGGGGAAGGAGTCAATGAGCAGTACTTC. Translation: CASSSGTSGEGVNEQYF.

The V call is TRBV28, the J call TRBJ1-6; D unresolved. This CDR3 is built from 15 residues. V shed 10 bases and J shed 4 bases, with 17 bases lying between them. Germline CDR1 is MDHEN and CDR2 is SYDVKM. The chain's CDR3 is CATRSFSGYNSPLHF. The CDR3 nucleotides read TGTGCCACGCGCTCGTTCTCGGGGTATAATTCACCCCTCCACTTT. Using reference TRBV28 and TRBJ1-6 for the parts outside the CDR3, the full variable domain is DVKVTQSSRYLVKRTGEKVFLECVQDMDHENMFWYRQDPGLGLRLIYFSYDVKMKEKGDIPEGYSVSREKKERFSLILESASTNQTSMYLCATRSFSGYNSPLHFGNGTRLTVT.

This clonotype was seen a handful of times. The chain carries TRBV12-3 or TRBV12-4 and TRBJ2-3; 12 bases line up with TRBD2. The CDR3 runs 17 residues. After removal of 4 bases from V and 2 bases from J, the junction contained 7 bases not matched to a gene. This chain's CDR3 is CASSSWTSGAYTDTQYF. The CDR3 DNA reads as TGTGCCAGCAGTTCATGGACTAGCGGGGCCTACACAGATACGCAGTATTTT.

CDR3 bases: TGTGCCAGCAGTTTACAGCAGTACTTC. Translation: CASSLQQYF. The chain carries TRBV12-3 or TRBV12-4 and TRBJ2-5, with unresolved D. CDR3 size: 9 residues. V was trimmed by 2 bases and J by 11 bases, leaving 3 bases between them.

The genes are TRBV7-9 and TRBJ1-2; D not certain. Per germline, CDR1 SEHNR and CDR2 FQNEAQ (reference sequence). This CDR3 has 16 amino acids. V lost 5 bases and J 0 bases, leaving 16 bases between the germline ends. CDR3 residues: CASSPGQGGPNYGYTF. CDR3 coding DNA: TGTGCCAGCAGCCCCGGTCAAGGTGGCCCTAACTATGGCTACACCTTC.

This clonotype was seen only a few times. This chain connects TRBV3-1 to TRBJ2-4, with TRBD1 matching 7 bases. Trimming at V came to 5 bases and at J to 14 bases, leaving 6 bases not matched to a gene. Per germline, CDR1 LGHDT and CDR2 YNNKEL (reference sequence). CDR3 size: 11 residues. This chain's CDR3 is CASSDRAMEYF. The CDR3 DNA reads TGTGCCAGCAGCGACAGGGCGATGGAGTACTTC.

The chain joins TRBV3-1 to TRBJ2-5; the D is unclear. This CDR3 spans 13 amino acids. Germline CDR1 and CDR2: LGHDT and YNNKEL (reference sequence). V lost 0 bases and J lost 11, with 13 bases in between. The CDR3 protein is CASSQDVRSEQYF. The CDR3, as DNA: TGTGCCAGCAGCCAAGATGTTAGATCTGAGCAGTACTTC.

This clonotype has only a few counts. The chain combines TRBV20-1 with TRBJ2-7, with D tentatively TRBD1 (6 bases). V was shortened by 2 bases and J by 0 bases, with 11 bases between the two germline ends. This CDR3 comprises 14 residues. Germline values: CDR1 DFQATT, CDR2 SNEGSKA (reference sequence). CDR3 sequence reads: CSARLPGVSYEQYF. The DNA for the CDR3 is TGCAGTGCTAGACTGCCAGGGGTCTCCTACGAGCAGTACTTC.